These T cell receptor beta chains were read from a single sample in a study of shared clonotypes between healthy human individuals. Here immunoSEQ multiplex PCR was the method, and the copy in TCRdb shows in-frame clones only, minus some. The data show around 1.9 million clones, roughly 95% seen once. The sample taken for sequencing was naive CD8+ T cells from PBMCs. The origin of the receptors is a man between 18 and 29 years old in good health. Some clones in this sample may be carry-over from other donors' samples. Both conserved end residues are part of each CDR3. A D gene is named only where the DNA matches it firmly. Size is omitted from some rows. Given values are once, few, many or a class for expanded clones.

size: -; V: TRBV5-4; D: TRBD1; J: TRBJ1-2; DNA: TGTGCCAGCAGCACTGACAGGGTTAACTATGGCTACACCTTC; CDR3: CASSTDRVNYGYTF
size: -; V: TRBV30; D: -; J: TRBJ2-3; DNA: TGTGCCTGCCAGATCCATGGTATGCGGGTGTCAGATACGCAGTATTTT; CDR3: CACQIHGMRVSDTQYF
size: -; V: TRBV28; D: -; J: TRBJ2-3; DNA: TGTGCCAGCAGTTTATATGGGCGGGGAGGCCGGGGCTCCTCAGATACGCAGTATTTT; CDR3: CASSLYGRGGRGSSDTQYF
size: -; V: TRBV7-9; D: -; J: TRBJ2-7; DNA: TGTGCCAGCAGCTTAGATATGCCATACGAGCAGTACTTC; CDR3: CASSLDMPYEQYF
size: -; V: TRBV4-1; D: -; J: TRBJ1-2; DNA: TGCGCCAGCAGCCAAGAGTACAGGACAGCTAACTATGGCTACACCTTC; CDR3: CASSQEYRTANYGYTF
size: -; V: TRBV6-5; D: -; J: TRBJ1-4; DNA: TGTGCCAGCAGTTATTTCGGCAGGGATAATGAAAAACTGTTTTTT; CDR3: CASSYFGRDNEKLFF
size: -; V: TRBV28; D: TRBD2; J: TRBJ2-7; DNA: TGTGCCAGCAGTCCCCGGACTAGCCCTTACGAGCAGTACTTC; CDR3: CASSPRTSPYEQYF
size: once; V: TRBV9; D: -; J: TRBJ2-5; DNA: TGTGCCAGCAGCGTAGCTCCGCACAGGCAACAAGAGACCCAGTACTTC; CDR3: CASSVAPHRQQETQYF
size: -; V: TRBV27; D: TRBD1; J: TRBJ2-3; DNA: TGTGCCAGCAGTCCAACCCTGACAGGGGGCGCGACAGATACGCAGTATTTT; CDR3: CASSPTLTGGATDTQYF
size: -; V: TRBV7-8; D: -; J: TRBJ2-3; DNA: TGTGCCAGCAGCCGCGACAGGCAAAAAGAGGGGGGGTCACCTAGCACAGATACGCAGTATTTT; CDR3: CASSRDRQKEGGSPSTDTQYF
size: few; V: TRBV19; D: -; J: TRBJ1-1; DNA: TGTGCCAGTAGTACCTTATACAGGGATATCGACACTGAAGCTTTCTTT; CDR3: CASSTLYRDIDTEAFF
size: -; V: TRBV11-2; D: TRBD1; J: TRBJ2-1; DNA: TGTGCCAGCAGCTCCTACAGGGGGTTAAATGAGCAGTTCTTC; CDR3: CASSSYRGLNEQFF
size: -; V: TRBV6-5; D: TRBD1; J: TRBJ1-5; DNA: TGTGCCAGCAGTTACGACAGGGGGTATAGCAATCAGCCCCAGCATTTT; CDR3: CASSYDRGYSNQPQHF
size: -; V: TRBV28; D: -; J: TRBJ2-7; DNA: TGTGCCAGCAGTTTAACGGGTATTGCCTACGAGCAGTACTTC; CDR3: CASSLTGIAYEQYF
size: -; V: TRBV5-8; D: TRBD1; J: TRBJ1-2; DNA: TGTGCCAGCAGCTTGTTCTTGGGACAGGGAGGCTATGGCTACACCTTC; CDR3: CASSLFLGQGGYGYTF
size: -; V: TRBV11-2; D: -; J: TRBJ2-6; DNA: TGTGCCAGCAGCGCCCCTCAGGGTTTGGGAGCCAACGTCCTGACTTTC; CDR3: CASSAPQGLGANVLTF
size: -; V: TRBV6-5; D: -; J: TRBJ2-3; DNA: TGTGCCAGCAGTTACTCCGGGGGCGTTGATACGCAGTATTTT; CDR3: CASSYSGGVDTQYF
size: once; V: TRBV10-1; D: -; J: TRBJ2-2; DNA: TGCGCCAGCAGTGGAGCAGGGAACACCGGGGAGCTGTTTTTT; CDR3: CASSGAGNTGELFF
size: -; V: TRBV7-9; D: TRBD1; J: TRBJ2-6; DNA: TGTGCCAGCAGCTCGTCAGGGGGCTCCGGGGCCAACGTCCTGACTTTC; CDR3: CASSSSGGSGANVLTF
size: -; V: TRBV6-1; D: -; J: TRBJ1-5; DNA: TGTGCCAGCAGTGAAGGAACAGCCAGAAGGGCCCAGCCCCAGCATTTT; CDR3: CASSEGTARRAQPQHF
size: once; V: TRBV5-6; D: -; J: TRBJ1-1; DNA: TGTGCCAGCAGCTTGAATATCGGGGAAGCTTTCTTT; CDR3: CASSLNIGEAFF
size: -; V: TRBV10-3; D: -; J: TRBJ1-1; DNA: TGTGCCATCAGTGACTGGCAGGGCGGCACTGAAGCTTTCTTT; CDR3: CAISDWQGGTEAFF
size: once; V: TRBV6-1; D: -; J: TRBJ2-7; DNA: TGTGCCACTCCCGTGACTGCCTACGAGCAGTACTTC; CDR3: CATPVTAYEQYF
size: -; V: TRBV28; D: -; J: TRBJ2-1; DNA: TGTGCCAGCCGCGAACAAAGCTCCTACAATGAGCAGTTCTTC; CDR3: CASREQSSYNEQFF
size: -; V: TRBV28; D: TRBD2; J: TRBJ2-5; DNA: TGTGCCAGCAGTACACGACTAGCGGGAGGGGAAGAGACCCAGTACTTC; CDR3: CASSTRLAGGEETQYF
size: -; V: TRBV4-1; D: TRBD2; J: TRBJ2-1; DNA: TGCGCCAGCAGCCAAAGCGGGGGGTACAATGAGCAGTTCTTC; CDR3: CASSQSGGYNEQFF
size: -; V: TRBV7-3; D: TRBD2; J: TRBJ2-1; DNA: TGTGCCAGCAGCTTAACCGGGGGAGGGCGTCATGAGCAGTTCTTC; CDR3: CASSLTGGGRHEQFF
size: -; V: TRBV7-9; D: -; J: TRBJ1-1; DNA: TGTGCCAGCAGCTTACCGATTGGCACGGAAGCTTTCTTT; CDR3: CASSLPIGTEAFF
size: -; V: TRBV5-1; D: -; J: TRBJ2-5; DNA: TGCGCCAGGGCTCCCGGAAAACAAGAGACCCAGTACTTC; CDR3: CARAPGKQETQYF
size: -; V: TRBV27; D: -; J: TRBJ1-2; DNA: TGTGCCAGCAGCCATTCCGGACAGCTCTTCGATGGCTACACCTTC; CDR3: CASSHSGQLFDGYTF
size: -; V: TRBV18; D: -; J: TRBJ2-7; DNA: TGTGCCAGCTCACCACCAATATCCTCGGAAGGCCCCACACCACCTTACGAGCAGTACTTC; CDR3: CASSPPISSEGPTPPYEQYF
size: -; V: TRBV4-1; D: -; J: TRBJ2-3; DNA: TGCGCCAGCAGCCAAGCCCCCCCGGGGAGAAGGGATACGCAGTATTTT; CDR3: CASSQAPPGRRDTQYF
size: -; V: TRBV5-1; D: TRBD1; J: TRBJ1-1; DNA: TGCGCCAGCAGCTTTAGGGACAGCAATGAAGCTTTCTTT; CDR3: CASSFRDSNEAFF
size: -; V: TRBV7-8; D: -; J: TRBJ2-4; DNA: TGTGCCAGCAGCTTAAGTCGCACCAAAAACATTCAGTACTTC; CDR3: CASSLSRTKNIQYF
size: -; V: TRBV29-1; D: TRBD2; J: TRBJ2-3; DNA: TGCAGCGTTGTGCCCCGACTAGCGGGCACAGATACGCAGTATTTT; CDR3: CSVVPRLAGTDTQYF
size: -; V: TRBV5-4; D: TRBD1; J: TRBJ1-2; DNA: TGTGCCAGCAGCTTCACAGGGGTCGCCTATGGCTACACCTTC; CDR3: CASSFTGVAYGYTF
size: -; V: TRBV14; D: -; J: TRBJ1-1; DNA: TGTGCCAGCAGCCTACACGGGGGGACTGAAGCTTTCTTT; CDR3: CASSLHGGTEAFF
size: -; V: TRBV5-6; D: -; J: TRBJ2-1; DNA: TGTGCCAGCAGCCCATTCAAAAATGAGCAGTTCTTC; CDR3: CASSPFKNEQFF
size: -; V: TRBV7-9; D: -; J: TRBJ1-1; DNA: TGTGCCAGCAGCTTAGCCAAGTTTGAAGCTTTCTTT; CDR3: CASSLAKFEAFF
size: -; V: TRBV6-5; D: -; J: TRBJ1-4; DNA: TGTGCCAGCAGCCAGCAAGGGGCTGAAAAACTGTTTTTT; CDR3: CASSQQGAEKLFF
size: -; V: TRBV4-1; D: -; J: TRBJ2-7; DNA: TGCGCCAGCAGCCAAGAATGGTCGGGCTTCTCCTACGAGCAGTACTTC; CDR3: CASSQEWSGFSYEQYF
size: -; V: TRBV27; D: TRBD2; J: TRBJ2-1; DNA: TGTGCCAGCAGTCCGGGACTAGCGGGAGGTGAGCAGTTCTTC; CDR3: CASSPGLAGGEQFF
size: -; V: TRBV10-1; D: -; J: TRBJ1-1; DNA: TGCGCCACTTCACTGGGCAGGGGCACTGAAGCTTTCTTT; CDR3: CATSLGRGTEAFF
size: -; V: TRBV15; D: -; J: TRBJ2-4; DNA: TGTGCCACCAGCAGAGTTTCGGTGTTAGCCAAAAACATTCAGTACTTC; CDR3: CATSRVSVLAKNIQYF
size: -; V: TRBV9; D: -; J: TRBJ2-7; DNA: TGTGCCAGCAGCGTAGGACCCTTGAGCTCCTACGAGCAGTACTTC; CDR3: CASSVGPLSSYEQYF
size: -; V: TRBV27; D: -; J: TRBJ1-2; DNA: TGTGCCAGCAGTCCCCTCCCGATCGACAGACTAACGTATGGCTACACCTTC; CDR3: CASSPLPIDRLTYGYTF
size: -; V: TRBV11-2; D: TRBD1; J: TRBJ1-5; DNA: TGTGCCAGCAGCTTAGCGGGACAGGGGAATCAGCCCCAGCATTTT; CDR3: CASSLAGQGNQPQHF
size: -; V: TRBV5-8; D: -; J: TRBJ2-3; DNA: TGTGCCAGCAGCGCCGGTTACAGGGTGTTTGCAGATACGCAGTATTTT; CDR3: CASSAGYRVFADTQYF
size: -; V: TRBV7-2; D: TRBD1; J: TRBJ2-7; DNA: TGTGCCAGCAGGGTCGGACAGGGATACGAGCAGTACTTC; CDR3: CASRVGQGYEQYF
size: -; V: TRBV13; D: -; J: TRBJ2-7; DNA: TGTGCCAGCAGCTTAGGCCGGCGGGGGCAAGTGTACGAGCAGTACTTC; CDR3: CASSLGRRGQVYEQYF
size: -; V: TRBV18; D: TRBD1; J: TRBJ2-7; DNA: TGTGCCAGCTCACCGCGAGAGGGACAGGGGGCCTACGAGCAGTACTTC; CDR3: CASSPREGQGAYEQYF
size: -; V: TRBV6-6; D: -; J: TRBJ1-5; DNA: TGTGCCAGCAGTGCGTTTGGGACCCCTCAGCCCCAGCATTTT; CDR3: CASSAFGTPQPQHF
size: -; V: TRBV4-2; D: TRBD1; J: TRBJ2-7; DNA: TGTGCCAGCTCGCAAGATGGGACAGGGGTGCGCGAGCAGTACTTC; CDR3: CASSQDGTGVREQYF
size: -; V: TRBV19; D: TRBD1; J: TRBJ1-2; DNA: TGTGCCAGTAGCTTCCCGGGACAGACCTATGGCTACACCTTC; CDR3: CASSFPGQTYGYTF
size: few; V: TRBV7-9; D: -; J: TRBJ1-5; DNA: TGTGCCAGCAGCTTAGAAAATCAGCCCCAGCATTTT; CDR3: CASSLENQPQHF
size: -; V: TRBV11-2; D: TRBD2; J: TRBJ2-7; DNA: TGTGCCAGCAGCCCTAGGGGGACTAGCAAAAACTACGAGCAGTACTTC; CDR3: CASSPRGTSKNYEQYF
size: -; V: TRBV13; D: TRBD2; J: TRBJ2-7; DNA: TGTGCCAGCAGCCCCCGATGGCGGGGGACCTACGAGCAGTACTTC; CDR3: CASSPRWRGTYEQYF
size: -; V: TRBV11-2; D: -; J: TRBJ1-1; DNA: TGTGCCAGCAGCTTATGGGACGTAAAGATGAACACTGAAGCTTTCTTT; CDR3: CASSLWDVKMNTEAFF